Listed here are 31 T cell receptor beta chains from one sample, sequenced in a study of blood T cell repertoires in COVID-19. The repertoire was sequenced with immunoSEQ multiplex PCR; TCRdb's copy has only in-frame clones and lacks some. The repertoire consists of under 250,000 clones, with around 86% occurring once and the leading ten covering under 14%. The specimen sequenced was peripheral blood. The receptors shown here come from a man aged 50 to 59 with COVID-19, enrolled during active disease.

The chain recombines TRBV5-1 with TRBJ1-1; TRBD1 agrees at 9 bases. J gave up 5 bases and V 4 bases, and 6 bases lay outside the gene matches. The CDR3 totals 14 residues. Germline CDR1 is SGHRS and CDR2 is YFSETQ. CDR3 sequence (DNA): TGCGCCAGCAGCATCGAGGGGACAGGGACTGAAGCTTTCTTT. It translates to CASSIEGTGTEAFF.

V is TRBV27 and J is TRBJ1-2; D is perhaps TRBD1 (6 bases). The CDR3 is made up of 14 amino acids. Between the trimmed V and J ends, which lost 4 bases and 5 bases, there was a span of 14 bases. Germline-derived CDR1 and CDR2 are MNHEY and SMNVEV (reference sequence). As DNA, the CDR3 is TGTGCCAGCAGTTCCGGACAGTCGAGATATGGCTACACCTTC. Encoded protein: CASSSGQSRYGYTF.

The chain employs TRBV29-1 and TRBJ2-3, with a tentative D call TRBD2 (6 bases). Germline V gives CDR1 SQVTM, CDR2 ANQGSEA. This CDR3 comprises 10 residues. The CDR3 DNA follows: TGCAGTGGGGGACTCGCTACGCAGTATTTT. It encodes CSGGLATQYF.

As DNA, the CDR3 is TGTGCCAGCAGCTTAGCGGAAACAGGAAAACTACCAGATCAGCCCCAGCATTTT. Translating it yields CASSLAETGKLPDQPQHF. J is TRBJ1-5 and V is TRBV7-9, with D tentatively TRBD1 (5 bases). CDR1 is SEHNR, CDR2 FQNEAQ, per germline (reference sequence). The germline V and J ends were trimmed by 0 bases and 5 bases, with 20 bases remaining between them. This CDR3 is 18 amino acids long.

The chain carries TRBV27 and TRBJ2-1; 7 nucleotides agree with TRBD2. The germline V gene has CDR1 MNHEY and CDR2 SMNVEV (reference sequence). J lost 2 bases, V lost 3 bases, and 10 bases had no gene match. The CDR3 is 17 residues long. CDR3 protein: CASSFRSGSLPYNEQFF. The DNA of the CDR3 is TGTGCCAGCAGTTTCCGTAGCGGGTCACTTCCCTACAATGAGCAGTTCTTC.

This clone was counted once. CDR3 nucleotides: TGCGCCAGCAAAGTAGACGGCGGGGAAAAACTGTTTTTT. Protein: CASKVDGGEKLFF. The rearrangement uses TRBV5-1 and TRBJ1-4; D is uncertain. The germline gives CDR1 SGHRS, CDR2 YFSETQ. V lost 6 bases and J lost 8, with 14 bases in between. The CDR3 length is 13 residues.

In DNA, the CDR3 is TGTGCCAGCAGCTTTAGTGGGGCCCCTGAAGCTTTCTTT. It encodes CASSFSGAPEAFF. The J gene is TRBJ1-1, the V gene TRBV7-9, with a possible D match to TRBD1 (5 bases). Germline CDR1 is SEHNR and CDR2 is FQNEAQ (reference sequence). V dropped 3 bases and J dropped 6 bases, with 11 bases sitting between them. The CDR3 has 13 amino acids. The full variable domain, with the rest looked up from reference TRBV7-9 and TRBJ1-1, is DTGVSQNPRHKITKRGQNVTFRCDPISEHNRLYWYRQTLGQGPEFLTYFQNEAQLEKSRLLSDRFSAERPKGSFSTLEIQRTEQGDSAMYLCASSFSGAPEAFFGQGTRLTVV.

The DNA of the CDR3 is TGCGCCAGCAGCTTGGGGCCAGGGGGAACTGGAAACACCATATATTTT. It is translated as CASSLGPGGTGNTIYF. The V call is TRBV5-1, the J call TRBJ1-3, with 7 bases aligning to TRBD1. Germline-derived CDR1 and CDR2 are SGHRS and YFSETQ. After removal of 0 bases from V and 2 bases from J, the junction contained 5 bases not matched to a gene. This CDR3 is built from 16 residues. The entire variable domain, with the rest obtained from reference TRBV5-1 and TRBJ1-3, is as follows: KAGVTQTPRYLIKTRGQQVTLSCSPISGHRSVSWYQQTPGQGLQFLFEYFSETQRNKGNFPGRFSGRQFSNSRSEMNVSTLELGDSALYLCASSLGPGGTGNTIYFGEGSWLTVV.

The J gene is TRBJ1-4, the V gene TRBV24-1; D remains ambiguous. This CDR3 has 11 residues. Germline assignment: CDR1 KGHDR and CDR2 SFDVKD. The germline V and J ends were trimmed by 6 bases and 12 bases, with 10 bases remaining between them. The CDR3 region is CATSLGRELFF. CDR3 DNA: TGTGCCACCAGTCTGGGGAGAGAACTGTTTTTT.

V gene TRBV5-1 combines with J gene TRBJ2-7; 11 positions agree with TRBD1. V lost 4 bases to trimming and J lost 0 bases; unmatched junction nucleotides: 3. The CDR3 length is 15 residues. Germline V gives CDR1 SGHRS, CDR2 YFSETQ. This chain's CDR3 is CASSRGTGGSYEQYF. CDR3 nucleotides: TGCGCCAGCAGCCGCGGGACAGGGGGCTCCTACGAGCAGTACTTC. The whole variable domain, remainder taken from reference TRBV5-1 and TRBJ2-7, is KAGVTQTPRYLIKTRGQQVTLSCSPISGHRSVSWYQQTPGQGLQFLFEYFSETQRNKGNFPGRFSGRQFSNSRSEMNVSTLELGDSALYLCASSRGTGGSYEQYFGPGTRLTVT.

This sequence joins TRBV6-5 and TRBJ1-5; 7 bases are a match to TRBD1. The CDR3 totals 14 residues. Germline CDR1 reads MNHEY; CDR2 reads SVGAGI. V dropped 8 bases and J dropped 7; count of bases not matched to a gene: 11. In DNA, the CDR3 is TGTGCCAGCTGGACAGGTCTTCTGCGACAGCCCCAGCATTTT. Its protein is CASWTGLLRQPQHF.

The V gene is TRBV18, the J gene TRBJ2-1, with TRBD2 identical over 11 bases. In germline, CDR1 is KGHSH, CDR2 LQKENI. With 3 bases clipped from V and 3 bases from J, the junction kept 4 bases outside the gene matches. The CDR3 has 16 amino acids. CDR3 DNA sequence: TGTGCCAGCTCACCGATCGGGACTAGCGGCTACAATGAGCAGTTCTTC. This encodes CASSPIGTSGYNEQFF.

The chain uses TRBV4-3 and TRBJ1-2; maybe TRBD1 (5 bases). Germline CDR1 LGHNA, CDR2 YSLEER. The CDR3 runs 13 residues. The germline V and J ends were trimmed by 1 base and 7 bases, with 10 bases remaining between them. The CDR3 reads CASSQVKGSGYTF. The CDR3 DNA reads TGCGCCAGCAGCCAAGTTAAGGGGTCTGGCTACACCTTC.

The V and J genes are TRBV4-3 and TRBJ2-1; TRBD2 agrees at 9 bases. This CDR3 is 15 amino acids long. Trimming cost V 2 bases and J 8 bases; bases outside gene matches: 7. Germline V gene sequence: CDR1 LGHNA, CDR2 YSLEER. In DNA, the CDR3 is TGCGCCAGCAGCCAATTGGGAATAGCGGGAGATGAGCAGTTCTTC. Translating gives CASSQLGIAGDEQFF.

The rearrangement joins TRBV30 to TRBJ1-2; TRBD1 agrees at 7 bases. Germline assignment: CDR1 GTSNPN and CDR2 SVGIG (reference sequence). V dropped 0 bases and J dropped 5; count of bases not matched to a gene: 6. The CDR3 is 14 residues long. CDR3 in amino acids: CAWSVQGRGYGYTF. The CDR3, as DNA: TGTGCCTGGAGTGTACAGGGGAGAGGGTATGGCTACACCTTC.

The CDR3 DNA is TGCGCCAGCAGCCAAGATAGGCGGGGCACAGATACGCAGTATTTT. It specifies CASSQDRRGTDTQYF. V gene TRBV4-3 combines with J gene TRBJ2-3; weak D call: TRBD2 (5 bases). Looked up from germline, CDR1 is LGHNA and CDR2 is YSLEER. Trimming shortened V by 0 bases and J by 1 base, and 8 bases separated the two germline ends. CDR3 length: 15 residues.

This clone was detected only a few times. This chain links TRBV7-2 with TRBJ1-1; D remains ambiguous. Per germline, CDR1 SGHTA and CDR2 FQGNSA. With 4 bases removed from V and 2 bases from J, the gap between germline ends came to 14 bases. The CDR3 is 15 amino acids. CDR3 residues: CASSSRRGLNTEAFF. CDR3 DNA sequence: TGTGCCAGCAGCTCCCGACGCGGATTAAACACTGAAGCTTTCTTT.

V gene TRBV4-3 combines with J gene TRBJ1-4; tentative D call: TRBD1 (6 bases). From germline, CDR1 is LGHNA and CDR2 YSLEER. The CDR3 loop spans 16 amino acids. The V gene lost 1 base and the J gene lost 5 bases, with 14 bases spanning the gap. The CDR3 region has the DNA TGCGCCAGCAGCCAAGTTACAGGGCGGCCGAATGAAAAACTGTTTTTT. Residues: CASSQVTGRPNEKLFF.

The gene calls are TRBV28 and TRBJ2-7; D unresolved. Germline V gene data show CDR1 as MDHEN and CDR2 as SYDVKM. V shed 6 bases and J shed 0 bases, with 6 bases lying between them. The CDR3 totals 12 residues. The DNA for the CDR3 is TGTGCCAGCAGGGCAACCTCCTACGAGCAGTACTTC. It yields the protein CASRATSYEQYF.

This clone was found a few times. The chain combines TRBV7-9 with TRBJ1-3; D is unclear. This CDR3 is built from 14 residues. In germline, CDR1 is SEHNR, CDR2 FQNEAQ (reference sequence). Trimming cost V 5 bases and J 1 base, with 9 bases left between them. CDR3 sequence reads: CASSQQTSGNTIYF. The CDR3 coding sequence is TGTGCCAGCAGCCAACAAACATCTGGAAACACCATATATTTT.

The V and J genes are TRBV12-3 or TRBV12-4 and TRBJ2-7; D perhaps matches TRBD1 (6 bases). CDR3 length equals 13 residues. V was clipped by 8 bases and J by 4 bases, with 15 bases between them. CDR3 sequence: CASRQETAYEQYF. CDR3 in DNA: TGTGCCAGCCGACAGGAAACAGCTTACGAGCAGTACTTC.

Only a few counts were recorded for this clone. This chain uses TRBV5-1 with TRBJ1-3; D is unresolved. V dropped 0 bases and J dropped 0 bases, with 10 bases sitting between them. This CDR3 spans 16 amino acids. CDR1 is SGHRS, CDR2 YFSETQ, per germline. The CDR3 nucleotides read TGCGCCAGCAGCTTGGGGGAGTCGAGCTCTGGAAACACCATATATTTT. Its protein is CASSLGESSSGNTIYF.

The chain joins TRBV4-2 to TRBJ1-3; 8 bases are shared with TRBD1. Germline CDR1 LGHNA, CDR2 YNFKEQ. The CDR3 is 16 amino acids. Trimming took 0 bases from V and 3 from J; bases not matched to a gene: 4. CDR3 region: CASSQEPGGGGNTIYF. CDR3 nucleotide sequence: TGTGCCAGCAGCCAAGAGCCAGGGGGCGGTGGAAACACCATATATTTT.

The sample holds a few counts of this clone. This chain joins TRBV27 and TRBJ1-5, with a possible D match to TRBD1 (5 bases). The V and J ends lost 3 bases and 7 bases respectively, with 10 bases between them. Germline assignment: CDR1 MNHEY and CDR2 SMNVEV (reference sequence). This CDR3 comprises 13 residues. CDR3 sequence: CASSFSQGQPQHF. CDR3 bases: TGTGCCAGCAGTTTTAGTCAGGGCCAGCCCCAGCATTTT.

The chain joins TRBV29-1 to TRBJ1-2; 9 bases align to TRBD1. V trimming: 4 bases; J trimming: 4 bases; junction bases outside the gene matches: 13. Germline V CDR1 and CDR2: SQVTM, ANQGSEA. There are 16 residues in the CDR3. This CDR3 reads CSVGFLSGQGPYGYTF. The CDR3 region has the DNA TGCAGCGTTGGCTTTCTGAGTGGACAGGGGCCCTATGGCTACACCTTC.

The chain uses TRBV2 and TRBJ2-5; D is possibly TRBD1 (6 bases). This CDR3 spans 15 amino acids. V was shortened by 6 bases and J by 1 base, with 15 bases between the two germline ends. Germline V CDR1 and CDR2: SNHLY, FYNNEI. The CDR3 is CASRGAPAAQETQYF. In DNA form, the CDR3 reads TGTGCCAGCAGGGGGGCGCCTGCGGCCCAAGAGACCCAGTACTTC.

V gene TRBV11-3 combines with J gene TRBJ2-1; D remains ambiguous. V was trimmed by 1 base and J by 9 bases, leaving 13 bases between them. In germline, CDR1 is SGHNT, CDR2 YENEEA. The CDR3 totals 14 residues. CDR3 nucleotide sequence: TGTGCCAGCAGCTTAGGCGGCGATCTTGGTGAGCAGTTCTTC. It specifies CASSLGGDLGEQFF.

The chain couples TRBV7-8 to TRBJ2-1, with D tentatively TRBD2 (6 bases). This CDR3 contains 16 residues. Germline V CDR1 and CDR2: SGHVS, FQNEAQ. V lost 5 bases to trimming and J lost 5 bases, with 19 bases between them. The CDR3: CASSNRGVLLDNEQFF. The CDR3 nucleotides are TGTGCCAGCAGCAACCGCGGGGTACTCCTAGACAATGAGCAGTTCTTC. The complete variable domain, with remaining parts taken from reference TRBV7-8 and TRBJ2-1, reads GAGVSQSPRYKVAKRGQDVALRCDPISGHVSLFWYQQALGQGPEFLTYFQNEAQLDKSGLPSDRFFAERPEGSVSTLKIQRTQQEDSAVYLCASSNRGVLLDNEQFFGPGTRLTVL.

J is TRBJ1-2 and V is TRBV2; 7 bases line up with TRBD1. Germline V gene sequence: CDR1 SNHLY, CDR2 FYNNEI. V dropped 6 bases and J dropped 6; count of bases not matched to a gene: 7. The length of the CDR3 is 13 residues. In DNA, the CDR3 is TGTGCCAGCAGCCAGACAGGGTTTAATGGCTACACCTTC. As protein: CASSQTGFNGYTF.

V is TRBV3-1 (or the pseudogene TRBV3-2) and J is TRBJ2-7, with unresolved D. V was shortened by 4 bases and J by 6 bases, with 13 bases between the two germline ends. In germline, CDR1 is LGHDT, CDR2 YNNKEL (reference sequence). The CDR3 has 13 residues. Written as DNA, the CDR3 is TGTGCCAGCAGCCTGCTGAAAGCCCGCGAGCAGTACTTC. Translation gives CASSLLKAREQYF.

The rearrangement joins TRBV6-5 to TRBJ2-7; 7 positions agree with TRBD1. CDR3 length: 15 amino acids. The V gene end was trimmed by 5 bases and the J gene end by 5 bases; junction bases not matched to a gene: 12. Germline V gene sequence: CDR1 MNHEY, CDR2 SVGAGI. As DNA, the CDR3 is TGTGCCAGCAGTCCACAACCGACAGGGTGGGACGAGCAGTACTTC. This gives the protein CASSPQPTGWDEQYF.